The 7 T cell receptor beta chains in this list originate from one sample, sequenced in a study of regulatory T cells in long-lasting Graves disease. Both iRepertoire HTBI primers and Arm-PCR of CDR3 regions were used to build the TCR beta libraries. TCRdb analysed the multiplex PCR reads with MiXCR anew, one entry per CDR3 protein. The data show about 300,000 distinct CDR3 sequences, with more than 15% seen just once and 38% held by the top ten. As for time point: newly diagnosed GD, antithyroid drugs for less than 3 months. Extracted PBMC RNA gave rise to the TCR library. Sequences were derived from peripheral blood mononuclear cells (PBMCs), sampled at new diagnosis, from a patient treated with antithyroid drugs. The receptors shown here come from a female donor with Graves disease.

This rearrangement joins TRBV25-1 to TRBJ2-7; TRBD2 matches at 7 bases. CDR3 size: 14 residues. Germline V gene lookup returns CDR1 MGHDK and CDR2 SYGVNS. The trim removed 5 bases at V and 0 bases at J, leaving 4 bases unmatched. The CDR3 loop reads CASSTGGSSYEQYF. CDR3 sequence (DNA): TGTGCCAGCAGTACCGGGGGGAGCTCCTACGAGCAGTACTTC.

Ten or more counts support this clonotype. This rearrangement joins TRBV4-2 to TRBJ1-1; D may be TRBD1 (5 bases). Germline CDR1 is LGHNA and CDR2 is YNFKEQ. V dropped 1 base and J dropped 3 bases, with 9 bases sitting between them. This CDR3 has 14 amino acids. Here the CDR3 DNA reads TGTGCCAGCAGCCAAGGGCAGGGCCACACTGAAGCTTTCTTT. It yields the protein CASSQGQGHTEAFF.

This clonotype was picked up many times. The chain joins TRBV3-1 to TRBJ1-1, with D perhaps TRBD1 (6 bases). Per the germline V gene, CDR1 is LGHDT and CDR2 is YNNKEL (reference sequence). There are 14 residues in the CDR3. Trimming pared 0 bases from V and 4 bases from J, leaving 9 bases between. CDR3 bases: TGTGCCAGCAGCCAAGAGTTGACAGGCACTGAAGCTTTCTTT. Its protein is CASSQELTGTEAFF.

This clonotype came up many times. DNA for the CDR3: TGTGCCAGCAGTTTATCCGAGCAGTACTTC. The encoded protein is CASSLSEQYF. The chain combines TRBV28 with TRBJ2-7; D is uncertain. Trimming shortened V by 1 base and J by 6 bases, and 1 base separated the two germline ends. The CDR3 loop spans 10 amino acids. The germline V gene encodes CDR1 MDHEN and CDR2 SYDVKM.

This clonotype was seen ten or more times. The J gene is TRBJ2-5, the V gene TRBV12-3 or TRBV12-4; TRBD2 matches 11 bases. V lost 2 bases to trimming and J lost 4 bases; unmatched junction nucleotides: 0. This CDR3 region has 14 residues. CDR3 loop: CASSLTSGRETQYF. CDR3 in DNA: TGTGCCAGCAGTTTAACTAGCGGGAGAGAGACCCAGTACTTC.

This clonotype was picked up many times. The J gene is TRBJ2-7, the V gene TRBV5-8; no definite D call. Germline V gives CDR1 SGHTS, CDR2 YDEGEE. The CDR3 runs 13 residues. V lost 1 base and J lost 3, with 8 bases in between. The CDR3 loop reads CASSLTTRYEQYF. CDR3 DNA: TGTGCCAGCAGCTTGACTACTCGCTACGAGCAGTACTTC.

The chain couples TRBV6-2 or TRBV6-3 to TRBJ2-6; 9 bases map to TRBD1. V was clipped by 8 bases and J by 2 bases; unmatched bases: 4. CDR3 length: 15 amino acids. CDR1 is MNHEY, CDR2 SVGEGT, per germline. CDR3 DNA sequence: TGTGCCAGCTACAGGGGGCGGGCTGGGGCCAACGTCCTGACTTTC. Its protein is CASYRGRAGANVLTF.